Each of the 21 T cell receptor beta chains below was sequenced from the same sample in a study of CD8 T cells in Susac syndrome (dated by TCRdb to the late 2010s). The protocol used for the library was the immunoSEQ multiplex PCR assay. RNA was extracted with the RNeasy kit and roughly 0.5 to 1 ug was reverse transcribed using random hexamers. Using fastp trimming at Q25 and MiXCR clonotype assembly, TCRdb reanalyzed the public sequencing data and kept in-frame beta chains. Here each entry gathers all rows of one CDR3 protein and keeps the most common genes and DNA. For this sample the table gives approximately 50,000 distinct CDR3 sequences, of which over 90% were detected only once. Less than 0.95% of the sample belongs to the ten largest clones. The sequencing input was CD8+ T cells from PBMCs. Receptors were obtained from a human donor with Susac syndrome.

This chain connects TRBV30 to TRBJ1-1, with D maybe TRBD1 (5 bases). Germline V gene lookup returns CDR1 GTSNPN and CDR2 SVGIG (reference sequence). The V end was cut by 4 bases, the J end by 0 bases, with 9 bases between. The CDR3 totals 13 residues. In nucleotides, the CDR3 is TGTGCCTGGACAGGGCTCATGAACACTGAAGCTTTCTTT. Encoded protein: CAWTGLMNTEAFF.

CDR3 residues: CASSPGPIGTGGYMLQPQHF. The CDR3 DNA reads as TGTGCCAGCAGCCCAGGACCAATCGGGACAGGGGGCTATATGCTTCAGCCCCAGCATTTT. This chain links TRBV5-6 with TRBJ1-5; 12 bases map to TRBD1. This CDR3 has 20 residues. Germline assignment: CDR1 SGHDT and CDR2 YYEEEE. The ends lost 4 bases at V and 6 bases at J; junction bases unmatched: 20.

The rearrangement joins TRBV5-1 to TRBJ2-3, with 8 bases lining up with TRBD2. CDR3 length: 14 residues. V was pared by 4 bases and J by 4 bases, with 5 bases of the junction left unmatched. The germline V gene has CDR1 SGHRS and CDR2 YFSETQ. CDR3 DNA sequence: TGCGCCAGCAGCCTCGGACTAGCCGCAGATACGCAGTATTTT. Its translation is CASSLGLAADTQYF.

The V and J genes are TRBV27 and TRBJ1-5; D is undetermined. Germline loops: CDR1 MNHEY, CDR2 SMNVEV (reference sequence). There are 13 residues in the CDR3. The V end lost 5 bases, the J end lost 3 bases, and 8 bases lay between the germline ends. The CDR3 DNA reads as TGTGCCAGCAGTCCCACACCCAATCAGCCCCAGCATTTT. As protein: CASSPTPNQPQHF.

This clonotype was found once. The chain combines TRBV4-3 with TRBJ1-1; the D is unclear. Looked up from germline, CDR1 is LGHNA and CDR2 is YSLEER. CDR3 length: 16 amino acids. Trimming cost V 1 base and J 1 base, with 13 bases left between them. The CDR3 reads CASSQVTGVGNTEAFF. In DNA form, the CDR3 reads TGCGCCAGCAGCCAAGTTACCGGGGTGGGGAACACTGAAGCTTTCTTT.

V gene TRBV9 combines with J gene TRBJ2-1; 9 nucleotides agree with TRBD2. The germline V gene has CDR1 SGDLS and CDR2 YYNGEE. The CDR3 spans 16 residues. Trimming took 4 bases from V and 3 from J; bases not matched to a gene: 8. CDR3 coding DNA: TGTGCCAGCAGCCCCTCCGGGACTAGCTACTACAATGAGCAGTTCTTC. It encodes CASSPSGTSYYNEQFF. Drawing the rest from reference TRBV9 and TRBJ2-1, the complete variable domain is DSGVTQTPKHLITATGQRVTLRCSPRSGDLSVYWYQQSLDQGLQFLIQYYNGEERAKGNILERFSAQQFPDLHSELNLSSLELGDSALYFCASSPSGTSYYNEQFFGPGTRLTVL.

The chain employs TRBV30 and TRBJ1-1; weak D call: TRBD1 (5 bases). CDR1 GTSNPN and CDR2 SVGIG come from the germline V gene (reference sequence). The CDR3 has 14 amino acids. Deletions cut 2 bases from V and 7 bases from J, with 17 bases between. The CDR3 bases are TGTGCCTGGAGTTCGGGGGACGCCAGATTTGAAGCTTTCTTT. This encodes CAWSSGDARFEAFF.

V is TRBV27 and J is TRBJ2-1; 8 positions agree with TRBD2. The trim removed 7 bases at V and 3 bases at J, leaving 5 bases unmatched. CDR1 and CDR2 (germline): MNHEY, SMNVEV (reference sequence). This CDR3 has 14 amino acids. CDR3 residues: CASKVAGFYNEQFF. In DNA, the CDR3 is TGTGCCAGCAAAGTAGCGGGGTTCTACAATGAGCAGTTCTTC.

This clonotype was seen once. The chain joins TRBV30 to TRBJ2-7; 7 bases line up with TRBD1. Germline CDR1 is GTSNPN and CDR2 is SVGIG (reference sequence). The CDR3 totals 13 residues. With V trimmed by 2 bases and J by 2 bases, 3 bases remained unmatched. The CDR3 nucleotides read TGTGCCTGGAGTTACGGGACAGCCTACGAGCAGTACTTC. As protein: CAWSYGTAYEQYF.

The J gene is TRBJ1-1, the V gene TRBV9, with TRBD1 as a possible D gene (6 bases). CDR3 length equals 14 residues. CDR1 is SGDLS and CDR2 is YYNGEE in the germline V gene. Trimming pared 4 bases from V and 4 bases from J, leaving 14 bases between. The CDR3 region has the DNA TGTGCCAGCAGCCCCCACGGGGGCTCCACTGAAGCTTTCTTT. Translated, it gives CASSPHGGSTEAFF.

The V gene is TRBV7-8, the J gene TRBJ1-6; D is perhaps TRBD1 (5 bases). The CDR3 runs to 16 residues. Germline V gives CDR1 SGHVS, CDR2 FQNEAQ. The V end lost 4 bases, the J end lost 10 bases, and 20 bases lay between the germline ends. The CDR3 sequence: CASSSQYQGFNSPLHF. The CDR3 bases are TGTGCCAGCAGCTCGCAATATCAGGGTTTCAACTCACCCCTCCACTTT.

The chain is built from TRBV4-2 and TRBJ2-3; tentatively, D is TRBD2 (5 bases). The CDR3 loop spans 12 amino acids. Trimming pared 8 bases from V and 2 bases from J, leaving 8 bases between. CDR1 and CDR2 (germline): LGHNA, YNFKEQ. The CDR3 bases are TGTGCCAGCCTAGCTCACACAGATACGCAGTATTTT. Translating gives CASLAHTDTQYF.

The chain couples TRBV5-6 to TRBJ1-2, with D unclear. Per germline, CDR1 SGHDT and CDR2 YYEEEE. There are 14 residues in the CDR3. The V end was cut by 0 bases, the J end by 1 base, with 7 bases between. The CDR3 region is CASSLEGINYGYTF. The CDR3 nucleotides are TGTGCCAGCAGCTTGGAAGGGATTAACTATGGCTACACCTTC.

The count of this clonotype is one. The chain is built from TRBV7-8 and TRBJ2-2; no reliable D call. Germline V gene sequence: CDR1 SGHVS, CDR2 FQNEAQ. This CDR3 is built from 16 residues. V was cut by 2 bases and J by 3 bases, with 13 bases left in between. The CDR3, as DNA: TGTGCCAGCAGCTTAAGCCAGACCGAGGACACCGGGGAGCTGTTTTTT. This gives the protein CASSLSQTEDTGELFF.

The chain combines TRBV9 with TRBJ1-1; 9 nucleotides align to TRBD1. Germline V gene sequence: CDR1 SGDLS, CDR2 YYNGEE. Trimming removed 7 bases from V and 8 bases from J; junction bases left unmatched: 15. This CDR3 spans 15 amino acids. Here the CDR3 reads CASGDPGDRVSEAFF. DNA for the CDR3: TGTGCCAGCGGGGACCCCGGGGACAGGGTCAGCGAAGCTTTCTTT.

The V and J genes are TRBV29-1 and TRBJ2-7; TRBD2 agrees at 8 bases. This CDR3 comprises 12 residues. V was clipped by 4 bases and J by 7 bases; unmatched bases: 6. From germline, CDR1 is SQVTM and CDR2 ANQGSEA. CDR3 protein: CSVAGGAREQYF. For the CDR3, the DNA is TGCAGCGTTGCCGGGGGGGCGAGGGAGCAGTACTTC.

The genes are TRBV9 and TRBJ2-7, with TRBD2 matching over 15 bases. Germline-derived CDR1 and CDR2 are SGDLS and YYNGEE. This CDR3 region has 15 residues. V shed 3 bases and J 7 bases; nucleotides not matched to a gene: 5. This CDR3 reads CASSGGTSGGREQYF. Here the CDR3 DNA reads TGTGCCAGCAGCGGAGGGACTAGCGGGGGGAGGGAGCAGTACTTC.

The chain joins TRBV4-1 to TRBJ2-4; D is unclear. From germline, CDR1 is MGHRA and CDR2 YSYEKL. The ends were cut back, 0 bases at V and 1 base at J, with 10 bases in the middle. The CDR3 loop spans 16 amino acids. The CDR3 is CASSQDYLGAKNIQYF. CDR3 nucleotides: TGCGCCAGCAGCCAAGATTATCTTGGGGCCAAAAACATTCAGTACTTC.

This chain links TRBV12-3 or TRBV12-4 with TRBJ1-5; 7 nucleotides line up with TRBD1. J gave up 5 bases and V 2 bases, and 6 bases lay outside the gene matches. The CDR3 is made up of 15 amino acids. The CDR3 nucleotides read TGTGCCAGCAGTTTATCGGCCCAGGGGGATCAGCCCCAGCATTTT. Translated, it gives CASSLSAQGDQPQHF.

CDR3 protein: CASSPRTGVGGYEQYF. DNA of the CDR3: TGTGCCAGCAGCCCCAGGACAGGGGTAGGGGGCTACGAGCAGTACTTC. The chain combines TRBV7-9 with TRBJ2-7; 9 bases align to TRBD1. The trim removed 5 bases at V and 3 bases at J, leaving 11 bases unmatched. The CDR3 runs 16 residues. Germline V lookup: CDR1 SEHNR, CDR2 FQNEAQ (reference sequence).

This clonotype occurred once. The CDR3 DNA reads as TGTGCCTGGAGTCCGCAGGGGGCCCCAAAAAATTCACCCCTCCACTTT. Amino acid sequence: CAWSPQGAPKNSPLHF. This rearrangement joins TRBV30 to TRBJ1-6, with 8 bases matching TRBD1. J was trimmed by 7 bases and V by 2 bases; bases with no gene match: 10. Per the germline V gene, CDR1 is GTSNPN and CDR2 is SVGIG (reference sequence). The CDR3 covers 16 residues.